This T cell receptor beta chain is drawn from a study of cytomegalovirus exposure and HLA in healthy donors. General study points: By HLA locus, TCR association rates varied in a later analysis, with DRB1 showing the most and HLA-C the fewest. What TCR beta sequences reportedly achieved was accurate prediction of HLA-A and HLA-B alleles in most subjects. In a later analysis, CMV-associated beta chains were mostly HLA-associated, it appeared.

PCR primers comprised 60 Vbeta and 13 Jbeta primers. Here immunoSEQ multiplex PCR was the method, and the copy in TCRdb shows in-frame clones only, minus some. The sample has about 150,000 clones, around three quarters seen once. Only one count was recorded for this clone. The antigen remains unidentified. CDR3 length equals 14 residues. Germline CDR1 is SEHNR and CDR2 is FQNEAQ (reference sequence). The junction had 7 bases not matched to a gene; V was cut back by 6 bases and J by 5 bases. The sequenced sample was PBMCs. This clonotype was sampled from a middle-aged woman in good health and CMV-seronegative. The J gene is TRBJ2-7, the V gene TRBV7-9, with 10 positions matching TRBD1. The CDR3 reads CASSFGQGGHEQYF. The CDR3 nucleotides read TGTGCCAGCAGTTTCGGACAGGGGGGTCACGAGCAGTACTTC. Combining the CDR3 with reference TRBV7-9 and TRBJ2-7 gives the whole variable domain DTGVSQNPRHKITKRGQNVTFRCDPISEHNRLYWYRQTLGQGPEFLTYFQNEAQLEKSRLLSDRFSAERPKGSFSTLEIQRTEQGDSAMYLCASSFGQGGHEQYFGPGTRLTVT.